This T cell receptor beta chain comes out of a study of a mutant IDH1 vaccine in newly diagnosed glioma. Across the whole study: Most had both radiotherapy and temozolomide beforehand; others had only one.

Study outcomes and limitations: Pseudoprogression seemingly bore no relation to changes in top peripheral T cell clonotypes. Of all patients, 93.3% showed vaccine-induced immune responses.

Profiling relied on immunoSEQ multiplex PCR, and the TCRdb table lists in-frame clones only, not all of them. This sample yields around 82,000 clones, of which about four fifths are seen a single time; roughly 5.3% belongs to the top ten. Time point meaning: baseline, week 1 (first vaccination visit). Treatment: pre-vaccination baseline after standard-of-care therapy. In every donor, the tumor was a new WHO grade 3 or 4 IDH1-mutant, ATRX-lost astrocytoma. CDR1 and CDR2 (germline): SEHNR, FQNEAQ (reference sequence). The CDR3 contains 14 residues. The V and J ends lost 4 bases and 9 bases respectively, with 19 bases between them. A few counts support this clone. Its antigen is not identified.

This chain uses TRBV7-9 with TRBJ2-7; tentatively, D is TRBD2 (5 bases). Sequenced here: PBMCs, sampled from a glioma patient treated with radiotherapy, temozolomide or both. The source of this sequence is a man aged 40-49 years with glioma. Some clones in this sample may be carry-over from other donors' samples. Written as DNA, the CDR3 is TGTGCCAGCAGCTCCCCAGCCGGGAATTGGGCGCAGTACTTC. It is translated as CASSSPAGNWAQYF.